This T cell receptor (beta chain) is drawn from a study of CD8 T cells in ankylosing spondylitis. The trim removed 4 bases at V and 4 bases at J, leaving 6 bases unmatched. The CDR3 extends over 15 amino acids. CDR1 is LGHDT, CDR2 YNNKEL, per germline (reference sequence). TCRdb passed the 5' RACE reads through MiXCR, listing each CDR3 protein once. In the table there are about 92,000 distinct CDR3 sequences, about 9% of which are singletons. The chain has TRBV3-1 and TRBJ2-1; 8 nucleotides match TRBD2. The receptor comes from a male donor with ankylosing spondylitis or in good health (not recorded which). The sample comprised blood, either unsorted or a sorted T cell fraction (not recorded which). The CDR3 nucleotides are TGTGCCAGCAGCCTCCGACTAGCGCTATACAATGAGCAGTTCTTC. Residues: CASSLRLALYNEQFF.